The rows below give T cell receptor beta chains drawn from one sample of a study of T cell changes during pregnancy in multiple sclerosis. Clones were read by immunoSEQ multiplex PCR, and TCRdb kept only the in-frame ones, dropping some. Of around 33,000 clones in the sample, around nine tenths were seen once. The sequencing used CD8+ T cells from peripheral blood mononuclear cells, collected before pregnancy. These receptor sequences come from a female donor with multiple sclerosis, enrolled in a pregnancy study. Each CDR3 is given with its conserved first and last residue. The D gene is left open where the match is weak. A row's size may be missing; if present it is once, few, many or a size class.

D gene,J gene,V gene,clone size,CDR3 DNA,CDR3 protein
TRBD2,TRBJ2-5,TRBV9,.,TGTGCCAGCAGCGTAGGAGCGGGGCGTTCACAAGAGACCCAGTACTTC,CASSVGAGRSQETQYF
.,TRBJ1-2,TRBV5-6,.,TGTGCCAGCAGCTTGGTTCAGGGGTATGGCTACACCTTC,CASSLVQGYGYTF
TRBD1,TRBJ2-2,TRBV28,.,TGTGCCAGCAGCCGGGGACAGGACTCCGGGGAGCTGTTTTTT,CASSRGQDSGELFF
.,TRBJ1-2,TRBV2,.,TGTGCCAGCAGTGACCTAAGGGGCTCTAACTATGGCTACACCTTC,CASSDLRGSNYGYTF
TRBD1,TRBJ1-1,TRBV19,.,TGTGCCAGTAGCCTGACAGGGGGATCGGAGACTGAAGCTTTCTTT,CASSLTGGSETEAFF
.,TRBJ2-7,TRBV7-8,.,TGTGCCAGCAGCTCCTACACAGGGAGCTCCTACGAGCAGTACTTC,CASSSYTGSSYEQYF
.,TRBJ2-5,TRBV7-9,.,TGTGCCAGCAGCATGCCCTTCGCCCTGGACTCGAGGGAGACCCAGTACTTC,CASSMPFALDSRETQYF
TRBD1,TRBJ1-5,TRBV19,.,TGTGCCAGTTGGGACAGGGTAAGCAATCAGCCCCAGCATTTT,CASWDRVSNQPQHF
.,TRBJ1-3,TRBV19,.,TGTGCCAGTAGTAAATGGGCCCTAAGCTCTGGAAACACCATATATTTT,CASSKWALSSGNTIYF
TRBD1,TRBJ2-3,TRBV6-4,.,TGTGCCAGCAGTGAGGGGACAGGGCACACAGATACGCAGTATTTT,CASSEGTGHTDTQYF
.,TRBJ2-2,TRBV9,.,TGTGCCAGCAGCGCCCAGGGAACCGGGGAGCTGTTTTTT,CASSAQGTGELFF
.,TRBJ2-3,TRBV4-2,medium-sized,TGTGCCAGCAGCCAAGTTTGGGGGCACACAGATACGCAGTATTTT,CASSQVWGHTDTQYF
.,TRBJ2-1,TRBV5-5,.,TGTGCCAGCAGCTTCCGGGGTAGCTACAATGAGCAGTTCTTC,CASSFRGSYNEQFF
.,TRBJ2-3,TRBV6-5,once,TGTGCCAGCAGTTACTCGACTTGGGATACGCAGTATTTT,CASSYSTWDTQYF
.,TRBJ2-2,TRBV6-5,.,TGTGCCACCTCCCGGACAGACACCGGGGAGCTGTTTTTT,CATSRTDTGELFF